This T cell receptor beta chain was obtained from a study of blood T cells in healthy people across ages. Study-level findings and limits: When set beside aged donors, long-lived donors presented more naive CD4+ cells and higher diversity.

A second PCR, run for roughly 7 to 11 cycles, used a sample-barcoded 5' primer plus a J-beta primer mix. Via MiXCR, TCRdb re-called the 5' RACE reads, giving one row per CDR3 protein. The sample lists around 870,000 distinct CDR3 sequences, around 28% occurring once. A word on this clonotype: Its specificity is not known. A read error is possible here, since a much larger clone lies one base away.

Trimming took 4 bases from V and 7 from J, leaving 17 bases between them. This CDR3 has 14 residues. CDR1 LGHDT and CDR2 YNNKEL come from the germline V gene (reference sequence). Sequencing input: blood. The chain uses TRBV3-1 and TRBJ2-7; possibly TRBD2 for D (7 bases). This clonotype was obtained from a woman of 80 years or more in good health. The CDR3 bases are TGTGCCAGCAGCCCAGAGGGGGGGTACAATGAGCAGTACTTC. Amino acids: CASSPEGGYNEQYF.